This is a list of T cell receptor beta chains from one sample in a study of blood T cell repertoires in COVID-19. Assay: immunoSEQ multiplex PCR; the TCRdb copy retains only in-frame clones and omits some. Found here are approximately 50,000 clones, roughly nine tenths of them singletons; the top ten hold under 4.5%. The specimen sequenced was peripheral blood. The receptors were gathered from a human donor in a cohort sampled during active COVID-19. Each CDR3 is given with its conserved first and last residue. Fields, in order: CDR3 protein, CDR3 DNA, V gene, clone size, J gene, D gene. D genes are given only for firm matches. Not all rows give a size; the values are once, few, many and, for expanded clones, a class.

CDR3 protein: CASSLSGTHYYGYTF
CDR3 DNA: TGTGCCAGCAGCTTATCCGGGACACACTACTATGGCTACACCTTC
V gene: TRBV7-9
clone size: .
J gene: TRBJ1-2
D gene: .

CDR3 protein: CASSPDRGITGELFF
CDR3 DNA: TGCGCCAGCAGCCCTGACAGGGGTATCACCGGGGAGCTGTTTTTT
V gene: TRBV5-1
clone size: .
J gene: TRBJ2-2
D gene: TRBD1

CDR3 protein: CASSLVYSFNEKLFF
CDR3 DNA: TGTGCCAGCAGCTTAGTCTACAGTTTTAATGAAAAACTGTTTTTT
V gene: TRBV7-2
clone size: .
J gene: TRBJ1-4
D gene: .

CDR3 protein: CASSSTASTDTQYF
CDR3 DNA: TGTGCCAGCAGTTCGACAGCTTCGACAGATACGCAGTATTTT
V gene: TRBV6-2/TRBV6-3
clone size: once
J gene: TRBJ2-3
D gene: .

CDR3 protein: CASSLRTDSYEQYF
CDR3 DNA: TGCGCCAGCAGCTTGCGGACAGACTCCTACGAGCAGTACTTC
V gene: TRBV5-1
clone size: .
J gene: TRBJ2-7
D gene: .

CDR3 protein: CASSLLAGSNTEAFF
CDR3 DNA: TGTGCCAGCAGCTTACTGGCAGGGTCGAACACTGAAGCTTTCTTT
V gene: TRBV11-2
clone size: .
J gene: TRBJ1-1
D gene: .

CDR3 protein: CASSLSDRVETQYF
CDR3 DNA: TGTGCCAGCAGCTTATCAGACAGGGTTGAGACCCAGTACTTC
V gene: TRBV11-3
clone size: .
J gene: TRBJ2-5
D gene: TRBD1

CDR3 protein: CASSAGLGQPQHF
CDR3 DNA: TGCGCCAGCAGCGCAGGATTAGGTCAGCCCCAGCATTTT
V gene: TRBV10-1
clone size: .
J gene: TRBJ1-5
D gene: .

CDR3 protein: CASSNGQGVGEQYF
CDR3 DNA: TGTGCCAGCAGCAACGGACAGGGTGTGGGCGAGCAGTACTTC
V gene: TRBV9
clone size: .
J gene: TRBJ2-7
D gene: TRBD1

CDR3 protein: CASSAPTSGRGFGYNEQFF
CDR3 DNA: TGTGCCAGCAGCGCCCCGACTAGCGGGAGAGGTTTTGGCTACAATGAGCAGTTCTTC
V gene: TRBV7-2
clone size: .
J gene: TRBJ2-1
D gene: TRBD2

CDR3 protein: CASSVDRVLSYEQYF
CDR3 DNA: TGCGCCAGCAGCGTGGACAGGGTTTTGTCCTACGAGCAGTACTTC
V gene: TRBV5-1
clone size: .
J gene: TRBJ2-7
D gene: TRBD1

CDR3 protein: CASSAGQGVGYTF
CDR3 DNA: TGTGCCAGCAGCGCCGGACAGGGGGTCGGCTACACCTTC
V gene: TRBV5-4
clone size: .
J gene: TRBJ1-2
D gene: TRBD1

CDR3 protein: CASSLSTGPNTEAFF
CDR3 DNA: TGTGCCAGCTCACTTTCGACAGGCCCGAACACTGAAGCTTTCTTT
V gene: TRBV18
clone size: .
J gene: TRBJ1-1
D gene: .

CDR3 protein: CASSLAGTGGASGYTF
CDR3 DNA: TGTGCCAGCAGCTTGGCGGGGACAGGGGGCGCTTCTGGCTACACCTTC
V gene: TRBV5-6
clone size: .
J gene: TRBJ1-2
D gene: TRBD1

CDR3 protein: CASSVGTGANEKLFF
CDR3 DNA: TGTGCCAGTAGTGTTGGGACAGGAGCTAATGAAAAACTGTTTTTT
V gene: TRBV19
clone size: .
J gene: TRBJ1-4
D gene: TRBD1

CDR3 protein: CASSESWLTGELFF
CDR3 DNA: TGTGCCAGCAGTGAGTCGTGGCTCACCGGGGAGCTGTTTTTT
V gene: TRBV6-4
clone size: .
J gene: TRBJ2-2
D gene: .

CDR3 protein: CASSDLTDEAFF
CDR3 DNA: TGCGCCAGCAGCGATTTGACAGATGAAGCTTTCTTT
V gene: TRBV5-1
clone size: .
J gene: TRBJ1-1
D gene: .

CDR3 protein: CASSRRQEGVGELFF
CDR3 DNA: TGTGCCAGCAGCCGCCGACAGGAAGGGGTCGGGGAGCTGTTTTTT
V gene: TRBV5-4
clone size: .
J gene: TRBJ2-2
D gene: .

CDR3 protein: CASSYAGQQETQYF
CDR3 DNA: TGTGCCAGCAGTTACGCGGGACAGCAAGAGACCCAGTACTTC
V gene: TRBV6-5
clone size: .
J gene: TRBJ2-5
D gene: .

CDR3 protein: CASNPGQGQFGNQPQHF
CDR3 DNA: TGTGCCAGTAATCCGGGACAGGGACAATTCGGCAATCAGCCCCAGCATTTT
V gene: TRBV19
clone size: .
J gene: TRBJ1-5
D gene: TRBD1

CDR3 protein: CATRNMNTEAFF
CDR3 DNA: TGCGCCACCAGAAATATGAACACTGAAGCTTTCTTT
V gene: TRBV4-1
clone size: .
J gene: TRBJ1-1
D gene: .

CDR3 protein: CASSALAGSYEQYF
CDR3 DNA: TGCGCCAGCAGTGCCCTAGCGGGATCCTACGAGCAGTACTTC
V gene: TRBV10-2
clone size: .
J gene: TRBJ2-7
D gene: TRBD2

CDR3 protein: CASSQDHTGTSGSYEQYF
CDR3 DNA: TGTGCCAGCAGCCAAGATCATACCGGGACTAGCGGATCCTACGAGCAGTACTTC
V gene: TRBV4-2
clone size: .
J gene: TRBJ2-7
D gene: TRBD2

CDR3 protein: CASSATGADEKLFF
CDR3 DNA: TGTGCCAGCAGCGCGACAGGGGCGGATGAAAAACTGTTTTTT
V gene: TRBV9
clone size: .
J gene: TRBJ1-4
D gene: TRBD1